Each of the 3 T cell receptor beta chains below was sequenced from the same sample in a study of T cell clonality in common variable immunodeficiency. Measured with immunoSEQ multiplex PCR; TCRdb has only the in-frame clones, and not every one. Singletons are absent from the sample, which has about 34,000 clones. The antigens for these receptors are not known. Study conclusions and caveats: Fewer deletions and N-nucleotide insertions were reportedly seen in common variable immunodeficiency TCR beta sequences.

Sequencing input: peripheral blood mononuclear cells. Receptors originate from a human donor with common variable immunodeficiency.

This clone was counted ten times or more. The DNA ends 3 residues before the CDR3 does, and the rest of the CDR3 is filled in from the germline J gene. The gene calls are TRBV10-3 and TRBJ2-3, with 7 bases matching TRBD2. Germline V gene data show CDR1 as ENHRY and CDR2 as SYGVKD. CDR3 length: 19 amino acids. J lost 1 base, V lost 0 bases, and 13 bases had no gene match. CDR3 DNA (partial): TGTGCCATCAGTGAGTCTGACCTAGCGGCGGGAGAGGGCACAGATACG. Protein product: CAISESDLAAGEGTDT. The full CDR3 protein is CAISESDLAAGEGTDTQYF.

This clone was observed many times. The read terminates 3 residues ahead of where the CDR3 ends, so the germline J gene completes it. The chain carries TRBV4-1 and TRBJ2-7; 14 bases are shared with TRBD2. The germline V gene encodes CDR1 MGHRA and CDR2 YSYEKL. V shed 4 bases and J 1 base; nucleotides not matched to a gene: 3. The CDR3 covers 16 residues. The part of the CDR3 DNA that was read is TGCGCCAGCAGCCTTGGGACTAGCGGGAGATCCTACGAG. Protein sequence: CASSLGTSGRSYE. The CDR3 in full is CASSLGTSGRSYEQYF.

About this clone itself: The read ends 3 residues before the CDR3 terminus; that terminus is restored from the germline J gene. The V call is TRBV19, the J call TRBJ2-1; maybe TRBD2 (6 bases). Germline V gives CDR1 LNHDA, CDR2 SQIVND (reference sequence). Trimming left V 3 bases short and J 9 bases short, with 15 bases between. The CDR3 is 14 residues long. CDR3 DNA, as far as it was read: TGTGCCAGTAGTATGGCGGGAACCCTCAGTGAG. Translating it yields CASSMAGTLSE. Given in full, the CDR3 is CASSMAGTLSEQFF.